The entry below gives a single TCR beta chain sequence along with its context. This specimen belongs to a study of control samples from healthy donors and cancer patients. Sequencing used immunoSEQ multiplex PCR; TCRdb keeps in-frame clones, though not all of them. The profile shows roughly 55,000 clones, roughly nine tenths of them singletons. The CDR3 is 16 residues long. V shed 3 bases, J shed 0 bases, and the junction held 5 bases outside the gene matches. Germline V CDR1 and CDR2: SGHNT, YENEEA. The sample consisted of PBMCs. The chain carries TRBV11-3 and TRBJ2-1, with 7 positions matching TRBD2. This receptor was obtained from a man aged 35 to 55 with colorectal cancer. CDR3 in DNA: TGTGCCAGCAGCTTCAGCGGGACTAACTCCTACAATGAGCAGTTCTTC. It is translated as CASSFSGTNSYNEQFF.